These 2 T cell receptor beta chains were all obtained from the same sample, sequenced in a study of blood T cell repertoires in COVID-19. Sequencing used immunoSEQ multiplex PCR; TCRdb keeps in-frame clones, though not all of them. The profile shows 120,000 to 150,000 clones, around 87% of them singletons. Sequencing used peripheral blood. These receptor sequences come from a man aged 80 or over with acute or convalescent COVID-19.

The rearrangement uses TRBV6-6 and TRBJ2-7, with TRBD2 identical over 11 bases. CDR3 length equals 16 residues. J gave up 1 base and V 2 bases, and 4 bases lay outside the gene matches. CDR1 MNHNY and CDR2 SVGAGI come from the germline V gene (reference sequence). The CDR3 DNA sequence: TGTGCCAGCAGTTACCTACTAGCGGGGGAGTCCTACGAGCAGTACTTC. This sequence encodes CASSYLLAGESYEQYF.

This clone was picked up one time. The chain is built from TRBV27 and TRBJ2-2, with 7 positions matching TRBD2. Germline V gene lookup returns CDR1 MNHEY and CDR2 SMNVEV (reference sequence). The CDR3 has 17 residues. V lost 7 bases, J lost 6 bases, and 17 bases stayed unmatched. CDR3 region: CASNLRGGLVAPGELFF. Written as DNA, the CDR3 is TGTGCCAGCAACCTTCGCGGGGGACTCGTTGCACCCGGGGAGCTGTTTTTT.